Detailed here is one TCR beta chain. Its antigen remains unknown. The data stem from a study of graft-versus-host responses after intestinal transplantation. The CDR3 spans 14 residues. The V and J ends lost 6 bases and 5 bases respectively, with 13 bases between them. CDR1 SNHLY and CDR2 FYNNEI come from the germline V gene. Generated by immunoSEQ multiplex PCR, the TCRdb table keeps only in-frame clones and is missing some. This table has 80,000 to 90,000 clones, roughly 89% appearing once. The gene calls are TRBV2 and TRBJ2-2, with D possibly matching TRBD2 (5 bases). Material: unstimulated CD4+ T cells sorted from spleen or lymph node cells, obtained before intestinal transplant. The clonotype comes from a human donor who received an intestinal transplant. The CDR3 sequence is CASSRGRETGELFF. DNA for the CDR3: TGTGCCAGCAGCCGGGGAAGAGAGACCGGGGAGCTGTTTTTT.